The TCR beta chain under discussion was sequenced for a study of cytomegalovirus exposure and HLA in healthy donors. The PCR employed 60 Vbeta primers together with 13 Jbeta primers. Sequenced by immunoSEQ multiplex PCR; TCRdb stores in-frame clones only, minus some. Of more than 80,000 clones listed, roughly 86% are singletons. The ends lost 5 bases at V and 2 bases at J; junction bases unmatched: 15. CDR3 length: 18 amino acids. The germline V gene has CDR1 ENHRY and CDR2 SYGVKD. The sequenced sample was PBMCs. This sequence was found in a man aged 30 to 45 in good health and CMV-seropositive. The chain employs TRBV10-3 and TRBJ2-3, with 8 bases fitting TRBD1. The CDR3 region is CAISQSTGAKGPTDTQYF. CDR3 in DNA: TGTGCCATCAGTCAATCGACAGGGGCGAAGGGACCCACAGATACGCAGTATTTT.